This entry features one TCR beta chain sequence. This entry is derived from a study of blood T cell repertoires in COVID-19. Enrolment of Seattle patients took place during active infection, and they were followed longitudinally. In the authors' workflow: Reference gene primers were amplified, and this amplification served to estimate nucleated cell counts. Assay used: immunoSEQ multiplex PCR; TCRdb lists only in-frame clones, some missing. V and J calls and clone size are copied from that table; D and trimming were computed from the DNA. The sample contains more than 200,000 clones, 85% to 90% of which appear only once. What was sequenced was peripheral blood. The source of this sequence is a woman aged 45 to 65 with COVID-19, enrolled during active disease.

CDR3 nucleotides: TGTGCCACCAGCATCTTGGCGGGGACCCAGTACTTC. Protein: CATSILAGTQYF. The rearrangement links TRBV15 to TRBJ2-5, with D tentatively TRBD2 (5 bases). With 4 bases removed from V and 7 bases from J, the gap between germline ends came to 10 bases. The germline CDR1 and CDR2 sequences are LNHNV and YYDKDF (reference sequence). There are 12 residues in the CDR3. Supplemented by reference TRBV15 and TRBJ2-5, the full variable domain reads DAMVIQNPRYQVTQFGKPVTLSCSQTLNHNVMYWYQQKSSQAPKLLFHYYDKDFNNEADTPDNFQSRRPNTSFCFLDIRSPGLGDTAMYLCATSILAGTQYFGPGTRLLVL.